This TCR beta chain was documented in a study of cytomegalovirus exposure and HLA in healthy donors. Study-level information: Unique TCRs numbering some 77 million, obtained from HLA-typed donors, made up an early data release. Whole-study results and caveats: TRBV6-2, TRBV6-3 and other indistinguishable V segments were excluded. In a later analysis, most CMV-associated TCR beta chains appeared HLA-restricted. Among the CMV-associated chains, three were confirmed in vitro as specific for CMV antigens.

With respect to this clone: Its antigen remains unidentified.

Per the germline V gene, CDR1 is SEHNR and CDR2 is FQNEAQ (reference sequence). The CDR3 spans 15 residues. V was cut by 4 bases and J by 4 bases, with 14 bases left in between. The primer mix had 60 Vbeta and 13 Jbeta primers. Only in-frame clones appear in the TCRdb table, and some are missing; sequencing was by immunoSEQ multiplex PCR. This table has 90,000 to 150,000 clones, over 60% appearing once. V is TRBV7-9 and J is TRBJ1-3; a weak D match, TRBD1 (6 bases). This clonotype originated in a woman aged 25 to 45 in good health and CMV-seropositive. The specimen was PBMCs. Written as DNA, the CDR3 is TGTGCCAGCAGCTACACAGGGCGCGGGGGAAACACCATATATTTT. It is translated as CASSYTGRGGNTIYF.